The 17 T cell receptor beta chains given below trace back to one sample, sequenced in a study of memory CD4+ T cells and cytomegalovirus serostatus. The sort gate was single viable CD3+CD4+CD8-CD45RO+ cells for memory CD4+ T cells. Profiled with immunoSEQ multiplex PCR; TCRdb holds only in-frame clones, not every one. Of about 62,000 clones listed, around 76% are singletons. Sequenced input: memory CD4+ T cells from blood. Source of these receptors: an adult in good health and CMV-seropositive.

The chain employs TRBV19 and TRBJ1-1, with D possibly being TRBD1 (6 bases). The germline V gene encodes CDR1 LNHDA and CDR2 SQIVND (reference sequence). Trimming removed 7 bases at V and 6 bases at J, with 15 bases between. The CDR3 runs to 13 residues. The CDR3 sequence is CASTRGGVPEAFF. The CDR3 DNA follows: TGTGCCAGTACCCGAGGGGGTGTGCCTGAAGCTTTCTTT.

This clone was counted a few times. V gene TRBV13 combines with J gene TRBJ1-1; 7 nucleotides align to TRBD1. CDR1 and CDR2 from the germline V gene are PRHDT and FYEKMQ (reference sequence). This CDR3 region has 16 residues. Germline trimming cut 5 bases from V and 0 bases from J; bases unmatched to any gene: 9. The CDR3 sequence is CASSRTGAEVNTEAFF. In DNA, the CDR3 is TGTGCCAGCAGCCGAACAGGGGCTGAGGTGAACACTGAAGCTTTCTTT.

This sequence joins TRBV6-4 and TRBJ2-3; D might be TRBD2 (6 bases). The length of the CDR3 is 14 residues. Trimming removed 6 bases from V and 0 bases from J, with 10 bases in between. The V gene's germline CDR1 is MRHNA and CDR2 SNTAGT. In nucleotides, the CDR3 is TGTGCCAGCAGCGTAGCGGAAAGCACAGATACGCAGTATTTT. The encoded protein is CASSVAESTDTQYF.

The V gene is TRBV7-2, the J gene TRBJ1-1, with no clear D. Germline lookup yields CDR1 SGHTA and CDR2 FQGNSA. V lost 5 bases, J lost 5 bases, and 15 bases lay in between. The CDR3 runs 14 residues. CDR3 DNA sequence: TGTGCCAGCAGCGAGACTGGGAGTGGGACTGAAGCTTTCTTT. Translating gives CASSETGSGTEAFF.

This chain connects TRBV4-3 to TRBJ2-7; maybe TRBD2 (5 bases). CDR3 size: 16 residues. V was pared by 0 bases and J by 2 bases, with 14 bases between. CDR1 and CDR2 from the germline V gene are LGHNA and YSLEER. As DNA, the CDR3 is TGCGCCAGCAGCCAAGATCTATACGGGAAAGCCTACGAGCAGTACTTC. It specifies CASSQDLYGKAYEQYF.

This sequence joins TRBV6-5 and TRBJ2-1; tentative D call: TRBD2 (5 bases). The CDR3 spans 15 residues. Germline V gene data show CDR1 as MNHEY and CDR2 as SVGAGI. V was clipped by 5 bases and J by 1 base, with 12 bases between them. In DNA form, the CDR3 reads TGTGCCAGCAGTCCGGGAAGACGTTCCTACAATGAGCAGTTCTTC. Translation: CASSPGRRSYNEQFF.

The chain combines TRBV5-1 with TRBJ2-3; 7 positions match TRBD2. This CDR3 region has 18 residues. V was pared by 0 bases and J by 2 bases, with 12 bases of the junction left unmatched. CDR1 is SGHRS, CDR2 YFSETQ, per germline. CDR3 DNA sequence: TGCGCCAGCAGCTTGGTTGCTATGTCCGCGGGGGACACAGATACGCAGTATTTT. Protein sequence: CASSLVAMSAGDTDTQYF.

The V call is TRBV5-1, the J call TRBJ1-1; no firm D call. Deletions cut 6 bases from V and 0 bases from J, with 9 bases between. Germline CDR1 is SGHRS and CDR2 is YFSETQ. CDR3 length: 13 residues. CDR3 sequence: CASMKDLNTEAFF. The CDR3 nucleotides are TGCGCCAGCATGAAAGACTTGAACACTGAAGCTTTCTTT. Looking up the rest from reference TRBV5-1 and TRBJ1-1 gives the full variable domain: KAGVTQTPRYLIKTRGQQVTLSCSPISGHRSVSWYQQTPGQGLQFLFEYFSETQRNKGNFPGRFSGRQFSNSRSEMNVSTLELGDSALYLCASMKDLNTEAFFGQGTRLTVV.

This chain links TRBV5-6 with TRBJ1-3; no firm D call. This CDR3 contains 15 residues. The V and J ends lost 4 bases and 0 bases respectively, with 11 bases between them. The germline CDR1 and CDR2 sequences are SGHDT and YYEEEE. CDR3: CASSRQVDSGNTIYF. The CDR3 DNA reads as TGTGCCAGCAGCCGTCAGGTTGACTCTGGAAACACCATATATTTT.

This chain connects TRBV7-8 to TRBJ1-4, with D possibly being TRBD1 (6 bases). The V and J ends lost 5 bases and 2 bases respectively, with 18 bases between them. This CDR3 region has 17 residues. The germline V gene has CDR1 SGHVS and CDR2 FQNEAQ. CDR3: CASSDSRGGRTNEKLFF. CDR3 bases: TGTGCCAGCAGCGATTCAAGGGGGGGAAGGACTAATGAAAAACTGTTTTTT.

The rearrangement uses TRBV19 and TRBJ1-2, with 8 bases lining up with TRBD1. The CDR3 extends over 16 amino acids. Germline V CDR1 and CDR2: LNHDA, SQIVND (reference sequence). V dropped 6 bases and J dropped 2; count of bases not matched to a gene: 11. CDR3 region: CASSPSSGTGNYGYTF. CDR3 nucleotides: TGTGCCAGTAGCCCATCGTCCGGGACAGGAAACTATGGCTACACCTTC.

The V call is TRBV29-1, the J call TRBJ2-5; possible D gene TRBD2, 6 bases. Trimming removed 3 bases from V and 4 bases from J, with 12 bases in between. Per the germline V gene, CDR1 is SQVTM and CDR2 is ANQGSEA. CDR3 length: 13 residues. The CDR3 reads CSVEISSAETQYF. As DNA, the CDR3 is TGCAGCGTTGAGATCTCTAGCGCAGAGACCCAGTACTTC.

The chain is built from TRBV28 and TRBJ2-7; 8 bases are a match to TRBD2. Germline CDR1 is MDHEN and CDR2 is SYDVKM. This CDR3 spans 14 amino acids. V trimming: 2 bases; J trimming: 2 bases; junction bases outside the gene matches: 2. The CDR3: CASSLGGGPYEQYF. In nucleotides, the CDR3 is TGTGCCAGCAGTTTAGGCGGGGGGCCCTACGAGCAGTACTTC.

The V gene is TRBV10-3, the J gene TRBJ2-2; the D is unclear. Per the germline V gene, CDR1 is ENHRY and CDR2 is SYGVKD. CDR3 length: 13 amino acids. Trimming stripped 3 bases from V and 2 bases from J, with 4 bases between. The CDR3 DNA reads TGTGCCATCAGTGACGGCAACACCGGGGAGCTGTTTTTT. Its protein product is CAISDGNTGELFF.

This chain uses TRBV7-9 with TRBJ1-2; D is uncertain. V was pared by 4 bases and J by 0 bases, with 12 bases between. This CDR3 is 15 amino acids long. CDR1 is SEHNR, CDR2 FQNEAQ, per germline (reference sequence). The CDR3 DNA is TGTGCCAGCAGCTCCAACAGAATTTCTAACTATGGCTACACCTTC. Translation gives CASSSNRISNYGYTF.

V is TRBV6-5 and J is TRBJ1-3; D possibly corresponds to TRBD1 (6 bases). CDR1 is MNHEY and CDR2 is SVGAGI in the germline V gene. The germline V and J ends were trimmed by 7 bases and 4 bases, with 17 bases remaining between them. The CDR3 spans 15 residues. The CDR3 spells CASTRTGTPGNTIYF. Here the CDR3 DNA reads TGTGCCAGCACCCGGACCGGGACACCCGGAAACACCATATATTTT.

The chain uses TRBV5-4 and TRBJ1-5; 11 bases are shared with TRBD1. J was trimmed by 4 bases and V by 3 bases; bases with no gene match: 6. Germline CDR1 reads SGHNT; CDR2 reads YYREEE (reference sequence). The CDR3 length is 16 residues. The CDR3 bases are TGTGCCAGCAGCTCCTTGGGACAGGGGGGGAATCAGCCCCAGCATTTT. Protein product: CASSSLGQGGNQPQHF.